Each of the 20 T cell receptor beta chains below was sequenced from the same sample in a study of cytomegalovirus exposure and HLA in healthy donors. In the PCR, 60 Vbeta and 13 Jbeta primers were used. Data came from immunoSEQ multiplex PCR; TCRdb stores just in-frame clones and leaves some out. The top ten hold over 1.3% of the sample, which has under 200,000 clones, roughly 76% seen once. The sample taken for sequencing was PBMCs. The receptors were gathered from a man between 60 and 70 years old in good health and CMV-seronegative.

This chain connects TRBV9 to TRBJ2-7; 8 positions agree with TRBD1. CDR3 length equals 15 residues. Trimming cost V 2 bases and J 4 bases; bases outside gene matches: 8. The V gene's germline CDR1 is SGDLS and CDR2 YYNGEE. In nucleotides, the CDR3 is TGTGCCAGCAGCGTTCGTGAGACAGGGGTATACGAGCAGTACTTC. Protein: CASSVRETGVYEQYF.

The chain uses TRBV29-1 and TRBJ1-1; D gene uncertain. CDR1 is SQVTM and CDR2 is ANQGSEA in the germline V gene. Trimming stripped 4 bases from V and 3 bases from J, with 12 bases between. The CDR3 is 13 residues long. Here the CDR3 reads CSVGLQMDTEAFF. In DNA, the CDR3 is TGCAGCGTTGGGTTGCAGATGGACACTGAAGCTTTCTTT.

The rearrangement links TRBV9 to TRBJ2-7; TRBD2 matches at 9 bases. The CDR3 runs 15 residues. Germline CDR1 and CDR2: SGDLS and YYNGEE. The J segment lost 2 bases and the V segment lost 0 bases, leaving 3 bases of the junction unmatched. The CDR3: CASSVGAGGPYEQYF. CDR3 bases: TGTGCCAGCAGCGTAGGCGCGGGAGGGCCCTACGAGCAGTACTTC.

V usage is TRBV7-8 and J usage is TRBJ1-1, with TRBD1 matching 7 bases. V lost 2 bases and J lost 0; bases outside the gene matches: 6. Per the germline V gene, CDR1 is SGHVS and CDR2 is FQNEAQ. The CDR3 extends over 16 amino acids. CDR3 amino acids: CASSLWVGTVNTEAFF. The CDR3 nucleotides are TGTGCCAGCAGCTTATGGGTCGGGACAGTGAACACTGAAGCTTTCTTT. Full variable domain (rest looked up from reference TRBV7-8 and TRBJ1-1): GAGVSQSPRYKVAKRGQDVALRCDPISGHVSLFWYQQALGQGPEFLTYFQNEAQLDKSGLPSDRFFAERPEGSVSTLKIQRTQQEDSAVYLCASSLWVGTVNTEAFFGQGTRLTVV.

V usage is TRBV7-9 and J usage is TRBJ2-7; D call uncertain. CDR3 length: 14 amino acids. V was trimmed by 1 base and J by 3 bases, leaving 10 bases between them. CDR1 is SEHNR, CDR2 FQNEAQ, per germline (reference sequence). CDR3 nucleotides: TGTGCCAGCAGCTTAGGCGGATCAAACTACGAGCAGTACTTC. Residues: CASSLGGSNYEQYF.

V is TRBV13 and J is TRBJ2-3, with 9 bases that match TRBD2. This CDR3 spans 18 amino acids. Germline V gene lookup returns CDR1 PRHDT and CDR2 FYEKMQ (reference sequence). Trimming removed 2 bases from V and 4 bases from J; junction bases left unmatched: 13. CDR3 sequence (DNA): TGTGCCAGCAGCTTAAAGGCCAGGACTAGCGATAAGGCAGATACGCAGTATTTT. Protein product: CASSLKARTSDKADTQYF.

V gene TRBV7-2 combines with J gene TRBJ1-2; TRBD1 matches 10 bases. Trimming removed 3 bases from V and 4 bases from J; junction bases left unmatched: 8. The CDR3 has 16 amino acids. Germline V gene lookup returns CDR1 SGHTA and CDR2 FQGNSA. The CDR3: CASSFGGTGVGYGYTF. The CDR3 DNA reads as TGTGCCAGCAGCTTTGGGGGGACAGGGGTAGGCTATGGCTACACCTTC.

The chain carries TRBV5-4 and TRBJ2-3; a possible D gene is TRBD2 (5 bases). The germline V gene has CDR1 SGHNT and CDR2 YYREEE (reference sequence). This CDR3 is 14 amino acids long. Trimming shortened V by 0 bases and J by 5 bases, and 10 bases separated the two germline ends. The CDR3 DNA is TGTGCCAGCAGCTTGGAAGGGAGCGGAGATACGCAGTATTTT. Translated: CASSLEGSGDTQYF.

The chain carries TRBV9 and TRBJ2-3, with 7 bases fitting TRBD2. Germline-derived CDR1 and CDR2 are SGDLS and YYNGEE. The CDR3 sequence is 18 residues long. V lost 0 bases, J lost 2 bases, and 12 bases stayed unmatched. The CDR3 spells CASSVAAGSGIATDTQYF. The CDR3 DNA follows: TGTGCCAGCAGCGTAGCCGCCGGGAGCGGGATTGCCACAGATACGCAGTATTTT.

The chain carries TRBV10-3 and TRBJ2-3; TRBD1 matches 7 bases. The CDR3 covers 14 residues. V lost 6 bases, J lost 2 bases, and 5 bases stayed unmatched. Germline assignment: CDR1 ENHRY and CDR2 SYGVKD. CDR3 amino acids: CAIRPGQVTDTQYF. The CDR3 region has the DNA TGTGCCATCAGGCCAGGACAGGTCACAGATACGCAGTATTTT.

The chain recombines TRBV5-6 with TRBJ2-5; 7 bases are a match to TRBD1. From germline, CDR1 is SGHDT and CDR2 YYEEEE. The CDR3 is made up of 14 amino acids. The junction had 2 bases not matched to a gene; V was cut back by 0 bases and J by 3 bases. CDR3 coding DNA: TGTGCCAGCAGCTTGGCACAGGGGAAAGAGACCCAGTACTTC. Translated: CASSLAQGKETQYF.

The chain joins TRBV10-3 to TRBJ2-3, with D tentatively TRBD1 (5 bases). Germline loops: CDR1 ENHRY, CDR2 SYGVKD. The CDR3 totals 15 residues. V was shortened by 3 bases and J by 0 bases, with 10 bases between the two germline ends. CDR3 in amino acids: CAISESGFSTDTQYF. The CDR3 bases are TGTGCCATCAGTGAATCAGGGTTTAGCACAGATACGCAGTATTTT.

The CDR3 here is CASSLGDRGYNSPLHF. The CDR3 region has the DNA TGTGCCAGCAGCTTGGGTGACAGGGGTTATAATTCACCCCTCCACTTT. The rearrangement joins TRBV5-4 to TRBJ1-6; 8 bases are shared with TRBD1. In germline, CDR1 is SGHNT, CDR2 YYREEE (reference sequence). CDR3 length: 16 residues. J was trimmed by 4 bases and V by 0 bases; bases with no gene match: 3. Supplemented by reference TRBV5-4 and TRBJ1-6, the full variable domain reads ETGVTQSPTHLIKTRGQQVTLRCSSQSGHNTVSWYQQALGQGPQFIFQYYREEENGRGNFPPRFSGLQFPNYSSELNVNALELDDSALYLCASSLGDRGYNSPLHFGNGTRLTVT.

V usage is TRBV11-2 and J usage is TRBJ2-1, with D perhaps matching TRBD2 (7 bases). The V end lost 5 bases, the J end lost 7 bases, and 18 bases lay between the germline ends. Germline values: CDR1 SGHAT, CDR2 FQNNGV. This CDR3 contains 15 residues. CDR3 amino acids: CASSPPGGPWNEQFF. The CDR3 coding sequence is TGTGCCAGCAGCCCCCCGGGGGGCCCTTGGAATGAGCAGTTCTTC.

In regard to this clone: Germline is not matched at one junction end, which may reflect a read error. The sample has other DNA sequences that encode this CDR3 too. The V call is TRBV30, the J call TRBJ2-2; 8 nucleotides agree with TRBD2. Germline CDR1 is GTSNPN and CDR2 is SVGIG (reference sequence). The CDR3 sequence is 15 residues long. The CDR3: CAWNSGSTAAGELFF. CDR3 nucleotides: TGCGCCTGGAACAGCGGGAGTACAGCGGCCGGGGAGCTGTTTTTT.

The V call is TRBV30, the J call TRBJ2-5; D possibly corresponds to TRBD2 (6 bases). This CDR3 is built from 14 residues. The germline V and J ends were trimmed by 0 bases and 5 bases, with 13 bases remaining between them. Looked up from germline, CDR1 is GTSNPN and CDR2 is SVGIG (reference sequence). CDR3 protein: CAWSVLAGRETQYF. The CDR3 region has the DNA TGTGCCTGGAGTGTACTAGCAGGGCGGGAGACCCAGTACTTC.

This clone was observed once. Other DNA sequences within the sample encode an identical CDR3. This chain uses TRBV29-1 with TRBJ2-5; 9 nucleotides line up with TRBD2. The V and J ends lost 3 bases and 5 bases, in that order; junction bases with no gene match: 4. The CDR3 is made up of 13 amino acids. Germline values: CDR1 SQVTM, CDR2 ANQGSEA. The CDR3 nucleotides read TGCAGCGTTGAGCGGCTAGCGGGGGAGACCCAGTACTTC. It is translated as CSVERLAGETQYF.

In this sample, this clone turned up once. V and J are TRBV27 and TRBJ2-1, with D perhaps matching TRBD1 (5 bases). Trimming took 7 bases from V and 7 from J, leaving 17 bases between them. Germline V gene sequence: CDR1 MNHEY, CDR2 SMNVEV (reference sequence). The CDR3 spans 14 residues. The CDR3 protein is CASTAAGNSNEQFF. Written as DNA, the CDR3 is TGTGCCAGCACTGCCGCAGGGAACTCGAATGAGCAGTTCTTC.

This chain links TRBV7-2 with TRBJ2-3, with a weak D call TRBD2 (6 bases). The germline V and J ends were trimmed by 5 bases and 7 bases, with 16 bases remaining between them. CDR1 is SGHTA, CDR2 FQGNSA, per germline. There are 14 residues in the CDR3. Written as DNA, the CDR3 is TGTGCCAGCAGCACCCGGGACTCCTTGAATACGCAGTATTTT. Its translation: CASSTRDSLNTQYF.

CDR3 DNA: TGCGCCAGCAGCGAAGCAGGGGTGGTCACAGAATATGGCTACACCTTC. Its translation: CASSEAGVVTEYGYTF. The rearrangement uses TRBV5-1 and TRBJ1-2, with D maybe TRBD1 (6 bases). Germline CDR1 reads SGHRS; CDR2 reads YFSETQ. CDR3 length: 16 residues. Deletions cut 4 bases from V and 5 bases from J, with 21 bases between.